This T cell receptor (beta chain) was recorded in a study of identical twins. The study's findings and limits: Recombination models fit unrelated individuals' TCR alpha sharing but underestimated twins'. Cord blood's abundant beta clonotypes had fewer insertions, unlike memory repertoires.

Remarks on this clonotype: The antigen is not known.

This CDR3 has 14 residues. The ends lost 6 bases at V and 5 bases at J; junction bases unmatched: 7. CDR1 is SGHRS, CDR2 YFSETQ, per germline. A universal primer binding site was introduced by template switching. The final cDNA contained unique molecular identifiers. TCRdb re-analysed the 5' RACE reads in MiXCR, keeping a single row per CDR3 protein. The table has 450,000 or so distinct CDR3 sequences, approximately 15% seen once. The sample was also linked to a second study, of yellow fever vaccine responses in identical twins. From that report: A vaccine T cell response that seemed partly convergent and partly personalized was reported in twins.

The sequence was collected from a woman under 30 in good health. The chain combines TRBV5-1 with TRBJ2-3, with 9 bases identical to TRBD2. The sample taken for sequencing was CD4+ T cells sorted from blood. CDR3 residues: CASTPGLARDTQYF. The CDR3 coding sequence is TGCGCCAGCACCCCTGGACTAGCGAGAGATACGCAGTATTTT.